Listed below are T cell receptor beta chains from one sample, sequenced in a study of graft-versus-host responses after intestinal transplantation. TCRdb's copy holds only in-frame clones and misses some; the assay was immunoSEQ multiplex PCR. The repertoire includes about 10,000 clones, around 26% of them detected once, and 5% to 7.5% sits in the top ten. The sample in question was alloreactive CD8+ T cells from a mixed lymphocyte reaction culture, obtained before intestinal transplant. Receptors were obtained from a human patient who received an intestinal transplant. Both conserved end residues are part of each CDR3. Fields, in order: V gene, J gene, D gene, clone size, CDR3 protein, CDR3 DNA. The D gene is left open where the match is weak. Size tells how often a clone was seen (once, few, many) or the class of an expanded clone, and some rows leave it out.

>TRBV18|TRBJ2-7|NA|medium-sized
CASSAHRISYEQYF
TGTGCCAGCTCAGCCCACAGAATCTCCTACGAGCAGTACTTC
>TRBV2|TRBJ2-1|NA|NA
CASSEGPHNEQFF
TGTGCCAGCAGTGAAGGGCCACACAATGAGCAGTTCTTC
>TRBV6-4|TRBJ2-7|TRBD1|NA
CASSLRYTPGQGAEQYF
TGTGCCAGCAGTCTTCGGTACACACCGGGACAGGGGGCCGAGCAGTACTTC
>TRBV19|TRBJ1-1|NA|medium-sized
CASRALMNTEAFF
TGTGCCAGCCGCGCCCTCATGAACACTGAAGCTTTCTTT
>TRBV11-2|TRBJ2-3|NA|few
CASSLGAGWADTQYF
TGTGCCAGCAGCTTAGGGGCAGGGTGGGCAGATACGCAGTATTTT
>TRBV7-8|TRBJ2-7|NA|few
CASSWASSYEQYF
TGTGCCAGCAGCTGGGCTAGCAGCTACGAGCAGTACTTC
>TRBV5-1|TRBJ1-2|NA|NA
CASSFDGAAYGYTF
TGCGCCAGCAGCTTCGATGGGGCGGCCTATGGCTACACCTTC
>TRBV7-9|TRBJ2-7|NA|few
CASSSGGGLEQYF
TGTGCCAGCAGCTCAGGAGGGGGCCTCGAGCAGTACTTC
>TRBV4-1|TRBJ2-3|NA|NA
CASSQDEQPYF
TGCGCCAGCAGCCAAGATGAACAACCGTATTTT
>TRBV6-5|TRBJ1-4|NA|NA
CASFGGVGEKLFF
TGTGCCAGCTTTGGAGGGGTCGGGGAAAAACTGTTTTTT
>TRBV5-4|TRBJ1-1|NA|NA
CASSWVPGHMNTEAFF
TGTGCCAGCAGCTGGGTACCGGGACACATGAACACTGAAGCTTTCTTT